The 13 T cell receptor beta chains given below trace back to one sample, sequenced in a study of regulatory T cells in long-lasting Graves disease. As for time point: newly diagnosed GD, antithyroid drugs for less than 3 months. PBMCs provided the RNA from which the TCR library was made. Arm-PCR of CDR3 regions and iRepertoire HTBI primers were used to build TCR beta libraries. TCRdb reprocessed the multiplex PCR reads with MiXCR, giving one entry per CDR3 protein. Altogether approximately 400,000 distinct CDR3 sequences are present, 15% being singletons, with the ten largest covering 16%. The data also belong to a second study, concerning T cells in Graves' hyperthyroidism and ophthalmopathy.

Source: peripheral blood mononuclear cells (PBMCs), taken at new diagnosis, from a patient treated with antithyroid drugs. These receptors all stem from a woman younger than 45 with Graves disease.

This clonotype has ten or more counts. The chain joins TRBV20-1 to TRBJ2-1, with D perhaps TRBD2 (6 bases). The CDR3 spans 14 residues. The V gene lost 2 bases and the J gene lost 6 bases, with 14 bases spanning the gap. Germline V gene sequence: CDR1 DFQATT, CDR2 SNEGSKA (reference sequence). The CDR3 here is CSARPGLAPNEQFF. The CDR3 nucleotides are TGCAGTGCTAGACCGGGACTCGCCCCCAATGAGCAGTTCTTC.

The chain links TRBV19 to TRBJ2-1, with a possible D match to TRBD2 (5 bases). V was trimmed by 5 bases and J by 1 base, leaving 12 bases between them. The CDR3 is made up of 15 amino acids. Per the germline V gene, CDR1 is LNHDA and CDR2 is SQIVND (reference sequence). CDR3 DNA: TGTGCCAGTAGTGTCACGTGGGAGTCCTACAATGAGCAGTTCTTC. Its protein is CASSVTWESYNEQFF.

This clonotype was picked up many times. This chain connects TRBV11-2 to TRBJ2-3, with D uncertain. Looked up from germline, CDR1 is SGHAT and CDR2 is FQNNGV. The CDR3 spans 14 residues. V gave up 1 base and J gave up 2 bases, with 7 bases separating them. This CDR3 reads CASSLGHHTDTQYF. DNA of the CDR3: TGTGCCAGCAGCTTAGGACATCACACAGATACGCAGTATTTT.

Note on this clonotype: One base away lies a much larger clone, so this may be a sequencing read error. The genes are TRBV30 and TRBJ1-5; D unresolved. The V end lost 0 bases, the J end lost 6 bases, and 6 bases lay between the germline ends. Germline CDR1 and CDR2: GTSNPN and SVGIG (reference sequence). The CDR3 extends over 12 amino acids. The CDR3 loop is CAWSVRGQPQHF. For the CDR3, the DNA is TGTGCCTGGAGTGTACGGGGTCAGCCCCAGCATTTT.

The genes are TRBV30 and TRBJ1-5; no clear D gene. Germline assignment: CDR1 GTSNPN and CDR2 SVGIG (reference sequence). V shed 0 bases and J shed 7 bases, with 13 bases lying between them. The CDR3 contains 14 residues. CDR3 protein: CAWSVTWGDQPQHF. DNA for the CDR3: TGTGCCTGGAGTGTAACCTGGGGAGACCAGCCCCAGCATTTT.

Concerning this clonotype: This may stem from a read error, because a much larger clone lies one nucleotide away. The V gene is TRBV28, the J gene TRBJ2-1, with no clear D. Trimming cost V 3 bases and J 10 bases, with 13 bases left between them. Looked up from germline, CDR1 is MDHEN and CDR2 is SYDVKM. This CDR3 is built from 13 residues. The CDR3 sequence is CASSLPGVYEQFF. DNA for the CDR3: TGTGCCAGCAGTTTGCCCGGAGTCTACGAGCAGTTCTTC.

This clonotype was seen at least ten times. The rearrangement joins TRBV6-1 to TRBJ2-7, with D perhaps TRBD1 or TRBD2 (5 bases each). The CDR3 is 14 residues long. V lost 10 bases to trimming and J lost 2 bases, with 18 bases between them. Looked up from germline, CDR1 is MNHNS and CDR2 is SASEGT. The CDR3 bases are TGTGCCACCTCAATATGGGACGCTACCTACGAGCAGTACTTC. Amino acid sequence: CATSIWDATYEQYF.

The DNA for the CDR3 is TGCGCCAGCAGCCAAGCGAGGGTAAACGAGCAGTACTTC. This sequence encodes CASSQARVNEQYF. V usage is TRBV4-1 and J usage is TRBJ2-7; tentative D call: TRBD2 (5 bases). The CDR3 loop spans 13 amino acids. CDR1 and CDR2 (germline): MGHRA, YSYEKL. V lost 1 base and J 5 bases, leaving 9 bases between the germline ends.

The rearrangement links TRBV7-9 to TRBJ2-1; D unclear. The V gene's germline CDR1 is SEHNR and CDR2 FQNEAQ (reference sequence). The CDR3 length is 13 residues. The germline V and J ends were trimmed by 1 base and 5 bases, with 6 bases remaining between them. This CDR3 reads CASSLEANNEQFF. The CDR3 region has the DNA TGTGCCAGCAGCTTAGAAGCAAACAATGAGCAGTTCTTC.

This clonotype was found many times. CDR3: CASSLELLMAQYF. In nucleotides, the CDR3 is TGTGCCAGCAGCTTAGAACTATTGATGGCACAGTACTTC. This sequence joins TRBV7-2 and TRBJ2-4; D uncertain. Germline loops: CDR1 SGHTA, CDR2 FQGNSA. The CDR3 runs 13 residues. V was trimmed by 1 base and J by 13 bases, leaving 14 bases between them.

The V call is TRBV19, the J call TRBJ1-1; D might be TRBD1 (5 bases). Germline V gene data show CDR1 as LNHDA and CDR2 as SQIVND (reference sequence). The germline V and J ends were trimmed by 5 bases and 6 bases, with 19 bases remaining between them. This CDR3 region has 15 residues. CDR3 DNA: TGTGCCAGTAGTCGGGGGACCGGACGGTCGTCTGAAGCTTTCTTT. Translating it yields CASSRGTGRSSEAFF.

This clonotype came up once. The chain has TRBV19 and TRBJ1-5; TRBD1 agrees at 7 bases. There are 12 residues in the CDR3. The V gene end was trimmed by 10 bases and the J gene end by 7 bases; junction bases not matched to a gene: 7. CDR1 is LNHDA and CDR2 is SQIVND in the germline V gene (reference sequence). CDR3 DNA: TGTGCCACCCGGGACAGACGGCAGCCCCAGCATTTT. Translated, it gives CATRDRRQPQHF.

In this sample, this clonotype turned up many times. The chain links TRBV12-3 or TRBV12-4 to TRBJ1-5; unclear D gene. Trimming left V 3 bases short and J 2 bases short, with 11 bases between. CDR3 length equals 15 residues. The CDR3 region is CASSLGFGGNQPQHF. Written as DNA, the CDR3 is TGTGCCAGCAGTTTGGGATTCGGCGGCAATCAGCCCCAGCATTTT.